This paragraph covers one TCR beta chain sequence. Its antigen remains unknown. Germline CDR1 SGHRS, CDR2 YFSETQ. V shed 0 bases and J shed 5 bases, with 11 bases lying between them. The CDR3 is 14 residues long. The sample belongs to a study of regulatory T cells in long-lasting Graves disease. Investigators prepared the TCR beta libraries by applying iRepertoire HTBI primers and Arm-PCR of CDR3 regions. TCRdb analysed the multiplex PCR reads with MiXCR anew, one entry per CDR3 protein. The sample includes around 450,000 distinct CDR3 sequences, around 15% of them seen just once. This sample's time point: newly diagnosed GD, antithyroid drugs for less than 3 months. The authors made the TCR library using RNA they extracted from PBMCs. Notes on the study in general: Persistent disease showed a preference for TRBV28, TRBJ1-2 and TRBJ2-5.

This sample also belongs to another study, concerning T cells in Graves' hyperthyroidism and ophthalmopathy. That study adds: A first-round RT-PCR of the TCR CDR3 used the HTBI primer set.

The specimen was peripheral blood mononuclear cells (PBMCs), collected at new diagnosis, from a patient treated with antithyroid drugs. This receptor was obtained from a man between 40 and 49 years old with Graves disease. The chain recombines TRBV5-1 with TRBJ2-5; D remains unclear. CDR3 sequence: CASSLGGGLETQYF. CDR3 DNA sequence: TGCGCCAGCAGCTTGGGAGGTGGGTTGGAGACCCAGTACTTC.